The 18 T cell receptor beta chains below come from one sample, sequenced in a study of blood T cell repertoires in COVID-19. Only in-frame clones appear in the TCRdb table, and some are missing; sequencing was by immunoSEQ multiplex PCR. The table has about 160,000 clones, about 81% seen once. Sequencing used PBMCs or T cells enriched from blood (not recorded which). These receptors all come from a man between 50 and 59 years old who had recovered from COVID-19.

This CDR3 is CASSPTNRGPDTQYF. Here the CDR3 DNA reads TGTGCCAGCAGCCCCACCAACAGGGGTCCAGATACGCAGTATTTT. This chain connects TRBV7-2 to TRBJ2-3; 7 nucleotides agree with TRBD1. The CDR3 is 15 residues long. The V segment lost 5 bases and the J segment 4 bases; nucleotides outside the gene matches: 9. Germline loops: CDR1 SGHTA, CDR2 FQGNSA.

This clone was observed at least ten times. The chain couples TRBV7-2 to TRBJ1-2; a weak D match, TRBD1 (6 bases). The CDR3 covers 13 residues. Germline CDR1 reads SGHTA; CDR2 reads FQGNSA. Trimming stripped 5 bases from V and 2 bases from J, with 9 bases between. The CDR3 region is CASSRQANYGYTF. The CDR3 DNA sequence: TGTGCCAGCAGCCGACAGGCCAACTATGGCTACACCTTC.

The V call is TRBV19, the J call TRBJ1-6; 11 bases are shared with TRBD1. Germline CDR1 reads LNHDA; CDR2 reads SQIVND (reference sequence). J gave up 10 bases and V 9 bases, and 8 bases lay outside the gene matches. This CDR3 region has 14 residues. CDR3 amino acids: CASTQDRGRSPLHF. As DNA, the CDR3 is TGTGCCAGCACTCAGGACAGGGGGCGATCACCCCTCCACTTT.

This clone has just a few counts. The chain links TRBV5-4 to TRBJ2-7; D is unclear. Trimming removed 0 bases at V and 1 base at J, with 5 bases between. The germline V gene has CDR1 SGHNT and CDR2 YYREEE (reference sequence). The CDR3 covers 13 residues. For the CDR3, the DNA is TGTGCCAGCAGCTTGGATCCTTCCTACGAGCAGTACTTC. Its translation is CASSLDPSYEQYF.

Worth noting for this clone: At one boundary the junction diverges from the germline segment, which might be a read error. The genes are TRBV10-3 and TRBJ1-2, with TRBD1 matching over 7 bases. The CDR3 runs to 11 residues. CDR1 and CDR2 from the germline V gene are ENHRY and SYGVKD. CDR3 in amino acids: CAISEAGGFLF. CDR3 in DNA: TGTGCCATCAGTGAGGCAGGGGGATTCCTCTTC.

The count of this clone is one. The chain combines TRBV18 with TRBJ1-1; D gene unclear. Germline V lookup: CDR1 KGHSH, CDR2 LQKENI. V gave up 7 bases and J gave up 3 bases, with 12 bases separating them. This CDR3 is built from 13 residues. CDR3 bases: TGTGCCAGCTGCATCACTATGGACACTGAAGCTTTCTTT. It yields the protein CASCITMDTEAFF.

V is TRBV13 and J is TRBJ1-1, with unresolved D. The CDR3 runs to 14 residues. V lost 8 bases, J lost 6 bases, and 19 bases lay in between. Germline CDR1 PRHDT, CDR2 FYEKMQ (reference sequence). CDR3 bases: TGTGCCAGCGCGGAGGAGGGCGGAGGTCCTGAAGCTTTCTTT. This encodes CASAEEGGGPEAFF. Based on the CDR3 plus reference TRBV13 and TRBJ1-1, the full variable domain is AAGVIQSPRHLIKEKRETATLKCYPIPRHDTVYWYQQGPGQDPQFLISFYEKMQSDKGSIPDRFSAQQFSDYHSELNMSSLELGDSALYFCASAEEGGGPEAFFGQGTRLTVV.

The chain employs TRBV7-2 and TRBJ2-5; no reliable D call. Germline lookup yields CDR1 SGHTA and CDR2 FQGNSA. There are 12 residues in the CDR3. The ends were cut back, 4 bases at V and 9 bases at J, with 12 bases in the middle. CDR3 sequence (DNA): TGTGCCAGCAGCTCATCTCCTAGTGCCCAGTACTTC. It encodes CASSSSPSAQYF.

The chain recombines TRBV19 with TRBJ1-6; 9 bases align to TRBD1. Trimming took 6 bases from V and 4 from J; bases not matched to a gene: 4. This CDR3 comprises 15 residues. CDR1 LNHDA and CDR2 SQIVND come from the germline V gene (reference sequence). CDR3 sequence: CASSEQGAYNSPLHF. The CDR3 bases are TGTGCCAGTAGCGAACAGGGGGCGTATAATTCACCCCTCCACTTT.

The chain employs TRBV6-2 or TRBV6-3 and TRBJ1-1; 10 bases map to TRBD1. Germline CDR1 MNHEY, CDR2 SVGEGT. CDR3 length: 15 residues. Germline trimming cut 2 bases from V and 7 bases from J; bases unmatched to any gene: 7. CDR3 in DNA: TGTGCCAGCAGTTACGCGCCGACAGGGGGCTTTGAAGCTTTCTTT. This translates into CASSYAPTGGFEAFF.

The V and J genes are TRBV29-1 and TRBJ2-1; the match to TRBD1 covers 7 bases. Germline-derived CDR1 and CDR2 are SQVTM and ANQGSEA. This CDR3 has 13 amino acids. The V gene end was trimmed by 4 bases and the J gene end by 3 bases; junction bases not matched to a gene: 3. The CDR3 nucleotides read TGCAGCGTTGCAGGGGGAATCTACAATGAGCAGTTCTTC. Its protein product is CSVAGGIYNEQFF.

The V and J genes are TRBV7-2 and TRBJ2-5; 12 positions match TRBD2. With V trimmed by 5 bases and J by 1 base, 14 bases remained unmatched. This CDR3 contains 19 residues. Germline V gene sequence: CDR1 SGHTA, CDR2 FQGNSA. Here the CDR3 reads CASSLQPPRLAGAQETQYF. CDR3 coding DNA: TGTGCCAGCAGCCTCCAACCCCCACGACTAGCGGGGGCCCAAGAGACCCAGTACTTC.

The chain joins TRBV19 to TRBJ1-6; TRBD1 aligns across 9 bases. V was clipped by 5 bases and J by 8 bases; unmatched bases: 10. Germline values: CDR1 LNHDA, CDR2 SQIVND (reference sequence). The CDR3 runs to 16 residues. As DNA, the CDR3 is TGTGCCAGTAGTCAGACGACAGGGGGTAGATATTCACCCCTCCACTTT. This translates into CASSQTTGGRYSPLHF.

The rearrangement links TRBV7-2 to TRBJ2-5, with 11 bases that match TRBD2. The CDR3 sequence is 17 residues long. Germline CDR1 is SGHTA and CDR2 is FQGNSA. The V segment lost 5 bases and the J segment 3 bases; nucleotides outside the gene matches: 11. Here the CDR3 DNA reads TGTGCCAGCAGCGCGGGGACTAGCGGACCCAGAGAAGAGACCCAGTACTTC. It translates to CASSAGTSGPREETQYF. Full variable domain (remainder filled in from reference TRBV7-2 and TRBJ2-5): GAGVSQSPSNKVTEKGKDVELRCDPISGHTALYWYRQSLGQGLEFLIYFQGNSAPDKSGLPSDRFSAERTGGSVSTLTIQRTQQEDSAVYLCASSAGTSGPREETQYFGPGTRLLVL.

The rearrangement links TRBV19 to TRBJ1-6; D not resolved. Trimming left V 3 bases short and J 4 bases short, with 7 bases between. Germline V gives CDR1 LNHDA, CDR2 SQIVND (reference sequence). There are 14 residues in the CDR3. The CDR3 DNA sequence: TGTGCCAGTAGTATTGGGCAGTATAATTCACCCCTCCACTTT. Protein product: CASSIGQYNSPLHF.

This clone was recorded only once. J is TRBJ1-1 and V is TRBV29-1; 7 bases fit TRBD1. Germline CDR1 reads SQVTM; CDR2 reads ANQGSEA. The CDR3 contains 15 residues. J gave up 0 bases and V 7 bases, and 11 bases lay outside the gene matches. This chain's CDR3 is CSAQKGGRLNTEAFF. DNA of the CDR3: TGCAGCGCTCAAAAAGGGGGCAGACTGAACACTGAAGCTTTCTTT.

The chain has TRBV18 and TRBJ2-2; TRBD1 matches at 10 bases. Germline lookup yields CDR1 KGHSH and CDR2 LQKENI. With 2 bases clipped from V and 3 bases from J, the junction kept 6 bases outside the gene matches. The CDR3 totals 17 residues. CDR3: CASSPILGTGDTGELFF. The CDR3 DNA reads as TGTGCCAGCTCACCAATTCTGGGGACAGGGGACACCGGGGAGCTGTTTTTT.

The V gene is TRBV30, the J gene TRBJ1-5, with D perhaps TRBD1 (5 bases). Trimming pared 1 base from V and 3 bases from J, leaving 16 bases between. Germline CDR1 reads GTSNPN; CDR2 reads SVGIG (reference sequence). This CDR3 spans 16 amino acids. CDR3 bases: TGTGCCTGGAGTGGCCGCAGGGAAGGGTTCAATCAGCCCCAGCATTTT. This translates into CAWSGRREGFNQPQHF.